This T cell receptor beta chain was documented in a study of OX40 agonist ivuxolimab in advanced cancers. The wider study: Ivuxolimab, an antibody acting as an agonist of OX40 (CD134), was used to treat patients. Study conclusions and caveats: Near-lowest levels of clonal expansion characterized partial responders at 0.1-3.0 mg/kg.

Turning to this clone: The antigen is unknown.

Sequencing used immunoSEQ multiplex PCR; TCRdb keeps in-frame clones, though not all of them. There are approximately 69,000 clones in the sample; 85% to 90% occur only once, and around 2.8% lies in the top ten. This CDR3 comprises 16 residues. Germline CDR1 MNHEY, CDR2 SMNVEV (reference sequence). Trimming took 5 bases from V and 4 from J, leaving 17 bases between them. This rearrangement joins TRBV27 to TRBJ2-2, with D perhaps matching TRBD1 (6 bases). Material: CD4+ or CD8+ T cells sorted from blood, obtained in a trial of the OX40 agonist ivuxolimab. This receptor was identified in an adult with an advanced solid tumor such as melanoma, head and neck, liver or kidney cancer. The CDR3 here is CASSITGRSGTGELFF. The DNA of the CDR3 is TGTGCCAGCAGTATCACAGGGAGAAGTGGCACCGGGGAGCTGTTTTTT.